These T cell receptor beta chains were read from a single sample in a study of identical twins. TCRdb independently ran MiXCR on the 5' RACE reads; one entry per CDR3 protein. The data show some 630,000 distinct CDR3 sequences, about 7.1% seen once. These data also featured in a second study, about yellow fever vaccine responses in identical twins.

Sequencing was done on a sample of PBMCs. The receptors were gathered from a woman under 30 in good health. Both conserved end residues are part of each CDR3. D genes are given only for firm matches. The size of a clone is reported for some rows only, either as once, few or many, or as a class for expanded clones.

D gene	V gene	J gene	clone size	CDR3 DNA	CDR3 protein
NA	TRBV7-2	TRBJ1-2	NA	TGTGCCAGCAGTTTGCAGGGTTTAGCCAACTATGGCTACACCTTC	CASSLQGLANYGYTF
NA	TRBV15	TRBJ2-5	many	TGTGCCACCAGCAGAGCGGTCCAAGAGACCCAGTACTTC	CATSRAVQETQYF
NA	TRBV10-3	TRBJ2-3	NA	TGTGCCATCAGTGAGCGAGAAGGAGATACGCAGTATTTT	CAISEREGDTQYF
NA	TRBV12-3/TRBV12-4	TRBJ1-6	many	TGTGCCAGCAGCCCACAGGAGGGCCCTAATTCACCCCTCCACTTT	CASSPQEGPNSPLHF
TRBD1	TRBV6-6	TRBJ2-3	many	TGTGCCAGCAAGTACCAGGGGGCAGATACGCAGTATTTT	CASKYQGADTQYF
TRBD1	TRBV11-2	TRBJ2-3	NA	TGTGCCAGCAGCTTCTGGGACAGCCCCACAGATACGCAGTATTTT	CASSFWDSPTDTQYF
TRBD1	TRBV5-1	TRBJ2-2	many	TGCGCCAGCAGCTTGGCCGGGACAGCTGCGAACACCGGGGAGCTGTTTTTT	CASSLAGTAANTGELFF
NA	TRBV7-8	TRBJ2-1	NA	TGTGCCAGCGCTCGGAGGGAGAACAATAAGCAGTTCTTC	CASARRENNKQFF
NA	TRBV20-1	TRBJ1-2	NA	TGCAGTGCTCCCCCAATAGTCGACGGAGATTATGGCTACACCTTC	CSAPPIVDGDYGYTF
NA	TRBV4-2	TRBJ2-3	few	TGTGCCAGCAGCCAAGACGACTACGTTAGCACAGATACGCAGTATTTT	CASSQDDYVSTDTQYF
NA	TRBV20-1	TRBJ2-7	once	TGCAGTGCTAGAGCTACGGGACCCCCCTACGAGCAGTACTTC	CSARATGPPYEQYF
NA	TRBV29-1	TRBJ2-7	few	TGCAGCGTTGAGGGGCAGGGATTGGACGAGCAGTACTTC	CSVEGQGLDEQYF
TRBD1	TRBV5-1	TRBJ2-6	NA	TGCGCCAGCAGCGTGGACAGGGTTGTCGGGGCCAACGTCCTGACTTTC	CASSVDRVVGANVLTF
NA	TRBV7-2	TRBJ2-7	many	TGTGCCAGCAGCTTAGTTTTTGCGGAGGGTCGCTACGAGCAGTACTTC	CASSLVFAEGRYEQYF
NA	TRBV12-3/TRBV12-4	TRBJ2-2	NA	TGTGCCAGCAGTTTAGCGTTAGGCGGGGAGCTGTTTTTT	CASSLALGGELFF
TRBD2	TRBV4-1	TRBJ2-1	few	TGCGCCAGCAGTCGGTCGACTAGCGGGGGGGTAAGCTCCTACAATGAGCAGTTCTTC	CASSRSTSGGVSSYNEQFF
TRBD2	TRBV10-3	TRBJ2-7	NA	TGTGCCATCAGTGAGGAGCGGGAGACTAACGAGCAGTACTTC	CAISEERETNEQYF
NA	TRBV24-1	TRBJ2-2	NA	TGTGCCACCAGTGATTTGTCGAACACCGGGGAGCTGTTTTTT	CATSDLSNTGELFF
TRBD1	TRBV24-1	TRBJ2-3	many	TGTGCCACCAGTGAGCCTCAGGGGGATATGACAGATACGCAGTATTTT	CATSEPQGDMTDTQYF
NA	TRBV5-1	TRBJ1-1	few	TGCGCCAGCAGCACCCTGGGGGCGGGGGCAATCACTGAAGCTTTCTTT	CASSTLGAGAITEAFF
NA	TRBV5-5	TRBJ2-3	NA	TGTGCCAGCAATGGAGGTTTCTCAAGTAGGACATCCACAGATACGCAGTATTTT	CASNGGFSSRTSTDTQYF
NA	TRBV24-1	TRBJ2-5	NA	TGTGCCACCAGTGATTTACAAGGGGACGAGGAGACCCAGTACTTC	CATSDLQGDEETQYF
TRBD1	TRBV6-5	TRBJ1-2	few	TGTGCCAGCAGTTACTCTAGCAGGGGGCCAGCTAACTATGGCTACACCTTC	CASSYSSRGPANYGYTF
NA	TRBV10-3	TRBJ1-1	many	TGTGCCATCAGTGAAGTCGGTGAAGCTTTCTTT	CAISEVGEAFF
NA	TRBV18	TRBJ2-7	NA	TGTGCCAGCTCACCACCTTCGGTCGAGTACGAGCAGTACTTC	CASSPPSVEYEQYF
TRBD2	TRBV5-1	TRBJ2-3	many	TGCGCCAGCAGCCTCCTACCCGGGACTAGTGAATGGTGTGGCACAGATACGCAGTATTTT	CASSLLPGTSEWCGTDTQYF
TRBD1	TRBV11-2	TRBJ2-1	once	TGTGCCAGCAGCGACCGGGACAGGTATTTCATCAATGAGCAGTTCTTC	CASSDRDRYFINEQFF
NA	TRBV4-1	TRBJ1-2	few	TGCGCCAGCAGCCAAGCTGAGACAGCCACATATGGCTACACCTTC	CASSQAETATYGYTF
NA	TRBV5-1	TRBJ2-2	NA	TGCGCCAGCAGCTTGGATAGGGCCACCACCGGGGAGCTGTTTTTT	CASSLDRATTGELFF
NA	TRBV5-1	TRBJ1-2	many	TGCGCCAGCAGCGTAGAGACAGAACCAAACTATGGCTACACCTTC	CASSVETEPNYGYTF
NA	TRBV3-1	TRBJ1-2	few	TGTGCCAGCAGCCAAGAAGGGGCAGAGCTCTATGGCTACACCTTC	CASSQEGAELYGYTF
TRBD2	TRBV28	TRBJ2-3	many	TGTGCCAGCAGTTTATCGCTAGCGGGATACACAGATACGCAGTATTTT	CASSLSLAGYTDTQYF
NA	TRBV12-3/TRBV12-4	TRBJ1-1	many	TGTGCCAGCAGCCAAGAGCGGACGGCGAGTTTT	CASSQERTASF
TRBD2	TRBV7-2	TRBJ2-1	many	TGTGCCAGCAGCTTGCGGACTAGCCGGGGAGACAATGAGCAGTTCTTC	CASSLRTSRGDNEQFF
NA	TRBV19	TRBJ2-3	few	TGTGCCAGTAGTATTAGGGGCGGAGATACGCAGTATTTT	CASSIRGGDTQYF
TRBD1	TRBV28	TRBJ1-5	many	TGTGCCAGCAGTCTGTGGGACAGGGGGCGATGGAGCAATCAGCCCCAGCATTTT	CASSLWDRGRWSNQPQHF
TRBD2	TRBV28	TRBJ2-7	many	TGTGCCAGCAGAATAGGACTAGCGGGCGACGAGCAGTACTTC	CASRIGLAGDEQYF
TRBD2	TRBV20-1	TRBJ2-5	many	TGCAGTGCTAGAGATGGGACTAGCAGGGGGGAGACCCAGTACTTC	CSARDGTSRGETQYF
TRBD2	TRBV7-6	TRBJ2-1	many	TGTGCCAGCAGTTCTCCATTAGCGGGAGGGCCCAGCTCCTACAATGAGCAGTTCTTC	CASSSPLAGGPSSYNEQFF
TRBD2	TRBV2	TRBJ2-3	NA	TGTGCCAGCAGTCGAACGGGGCTAGCGGGGACAGATACGCAGTATTTT	CASSRTGLAGTDTQYF
NA	TRBV12-3/TRBV12-4	TRBJ1-2	NA	TGTGCCAGCACCGGGACTGGCCGAAACTATGGCTACACCTTC	CASTGTGRNYGYTF
TRBD2	TRBV12-3/TRBV12-4	TRBJ2-5	many	TGTGCCAGCAGTTGGGCGGGAGAGTCCCAGTACTTC	CASSWAGESQYF
TRBD1	TRBV6-5	TRBJ2-2	NA	TGTGCCAGCAGATTGACTTTGGGACAGGGGTCCGGGGAGCTGTTTTTT	CASRLTLGQGSGELFF
NA	TRBV29-1	TRBJ2-1	few	TGCAGCGTCGCCCGACAGCTAAACAATGAGCAGTTCTTC	CSVARQLNNEQFF
TRBD2	TRBV3-1	TRBJ2-7	few	TGTGCCAGCAGCCACCTACCCGGGGCCTCTAGCGGGAGCTACGAGCAGTACTTC	CASSHLPGASSGSYEQYF
NA	TRBV5-5	TRBJ2-1	NA	TGTGCCAGCAGCTTAGGACCCACCGGGACCCCTCTAGGTGAGCAGTTCTTC	CASSLGPTGTPLGEQFF
NA	TRBV5-1	TRBJ2-1	few	TGCGCCAGCACGCAGGGATACTCCTACAATGAGCAGTTCTTC	CASTQGYSYNEQFF
NA	TRBV2	TRBJ2-6	few	TGTGCCAGCAAGAGACAAGGATCTGGGGCCAACGTCCTGACTTTC	CASKRQGSGANVLTF
NA	TRBV10-3	TRBJ1-2	few	TGTGCCATCAGTGAACGGGGCGACTATGGCTACACCTTC	CAISERGDYGYTF
NA	TRBV7-2	TRBJ2-7	few	TGTGCCAGCAGCTTAGCGGGAGTTTTCTACGAGCAGTACTTC	CASSLAGVFYEQYF
NA	TRBV5-6	TRBJ2-3	NA	TGTGCCAGCAGCTCGGACAGCCGCACAGATACGCAGTATTTT	CASSSDSRTDTQYF
TRBD1	TRBV5-1	TRBJ2-3	few	TGCGCCAGCAGCTTGGAAGGGACAGGGGTCAAAGATACGCAGTATTTT	CASSLEGTGVKDTQYF
TRBD1	TRBV29-1	TRBJ2-1	many	TGCAGCGTTACATCAGGGGGCGGGTCCTACAATGAGCAGTTCTTC	CSVTSGGGSYNEQFF
TRBD1	TRBV7-9	TRBJ2-1	few	TGTGCCAGCAGTGTGGGGACAGGGGAATATGAGCAGTTCTTC	CASSVGTGEYEQFF
NA	TRBV3-1	TRBJ2-5	few	TGTGCCAGCAGCCAAGACAAACAGGTTTTGGAGACCCAGTACTTC	CASSQDKQVLETQYF
NA	TRBV29-1	TRBJ1-6	few	TGCAGCGTTGCACAGGGACTTAATTCACCCCTCCACTTT	CSVAQGLNSPLHF